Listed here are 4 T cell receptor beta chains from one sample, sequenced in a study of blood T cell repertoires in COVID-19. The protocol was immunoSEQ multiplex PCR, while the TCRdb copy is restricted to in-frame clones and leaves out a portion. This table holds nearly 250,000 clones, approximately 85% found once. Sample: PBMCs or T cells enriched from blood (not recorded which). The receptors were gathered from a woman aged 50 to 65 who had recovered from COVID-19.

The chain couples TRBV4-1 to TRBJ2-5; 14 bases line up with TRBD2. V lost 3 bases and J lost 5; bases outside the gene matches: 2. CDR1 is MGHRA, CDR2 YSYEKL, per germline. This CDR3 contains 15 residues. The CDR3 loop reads CASSQGLAGAETQYF. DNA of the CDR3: TGCGCCAGCAGCCAGGGACTAGCGGGGGCTGAGACCCAGTACTTC.

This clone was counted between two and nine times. CDR3 protein: CASSRDTAHTEAFF. The CDR3, as DNA: TGCGCCAGCAGCCGGGACACCGCGCACACTGAAGCTTTCTTT. This rearrangement joins TRBV5-1 to TRBJ1-1; tentatively, D is TRBD1 (6 bases). Trimming took off 4 bases at V and 3 bases at J, with 13 bases between the two ends. There are 14 residues in the CDR3. Germline values: CDR1 SGHRS, CDR2 YFSETQ.

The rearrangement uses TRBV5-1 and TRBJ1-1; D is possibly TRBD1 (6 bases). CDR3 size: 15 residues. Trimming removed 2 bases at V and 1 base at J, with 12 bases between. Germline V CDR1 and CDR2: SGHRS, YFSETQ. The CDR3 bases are TGCGCCAGCAGCTTATGGGGACAAAAGAACACTGAAGCTTTCTTT. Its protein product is CASSLWGQKNTEAFF.

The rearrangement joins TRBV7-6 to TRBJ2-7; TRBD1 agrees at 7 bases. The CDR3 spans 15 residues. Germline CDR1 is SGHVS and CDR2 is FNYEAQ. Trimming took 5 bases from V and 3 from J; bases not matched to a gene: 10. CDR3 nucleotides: TGTGCCAGCAGCCGACCGGGACAGAATTTCTACGAGCAGTACTTC. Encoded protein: CASSRPGQNFYEQYF.